Only one count was recorded for the clone carrying this TCR beta chain. Its antigen is not known. The record originates from a study of OX40 agonist ivuxolimab in advanced cancers. Study-wide background: The patients got ivuxolimab, which is an agonistic anti-OX40 (CD134) antibody. General study results and limits: Certain nonresponders likewise exhibited a low normalized T-cell clonal expansion. Individuals who were partial responders at 0.1-3.0 mg/kg had clonal expansion that ranked among the lowest. Expanded clones were, on average, more numerous in CD8+ T cells than in CD4+.

Trimming took 3 bases from V and 0 from J, leaving 20 bases between them. Germline loops: CDR1 SGHTA, CDR2 FQGNSA. The CDR3 runs 18 residues. Assay: immunoSEQ multiplex PCR; the TCRdb copy retains only in-frame clones and omits some. Here the sample spans nearly 45,000 clones, 75% to 90% being singletons. Sequenced here: CD4+ or CD8+ T cells sorted from blood, sampled in a trial of the OX40 agonist ivuxolimab. The rearrangement uses TRBV7-2 and TRBJ2-5, with D possibly matching TRBD1 (6 bases). The TCR sequence derives from an adult with an advanced solid tumor such as melanoma, head and neck, liver or kidney cancer. CDR3 sequence: CASSLIGTYSTNQETQYF. DNA for the CDR3: TGTGCCAGCAGCTTGATCGGGACATATAGCACTAACCAAGAGACCCAGTACTTC.